One and the same sample provided the 26 T cell receptor beta chains below, sequenced in a study of shared clonotypes between healthy human individuals. The table came from immunoSEQ multiplex PCR; TCRdb's copy has only in-frame clones and leaves some out. The data show 2 million to 2.5 million clones, with 85% to 95% seen just once and 0.3% to 0.4% held by the top ten. Sequences were obtained from naive CD4+ T cells from PBMCs. Subset noted: CD45RA+ positively selected. The receptors here all came from a man aged 18 to 29 in good health. Some clones in this sample may be carry-over from other donors' samples.

This chain uses TRBV9 with TRBJ2-7; 7 nucleotides agree with TRBD1. Germline trimming cut 0 bases from V and 5 bases from J; bases unmatched to any gene: 8. Germline assignment: CDR1 SGDLS and CDR2 YYNGEE. The CDR3 loop spans 15 amino acids. In DNA, the CDR3 is TGTGCCAGCAGCGTAGCCGGGACAGCCGGAAACGAGCAGTACTTC. This sequence encodes CASSVAGTAGNEQYF. Based on the CDR3 plus reference TRBV9 and TRBJ2-7, the full variable domain is DSGVTQTPKHLITATGQRVTLRCSPRSGDLSVYWYQQSLDQGLQFLIQYYNGEERAKGNILERFSAQQFPDLHSELNLSSLELGDSALYFCASSVAGTAGNEQYFGPGTRLTVT.

This rearrangement joins TRBV6-5 to TRBJ2-1; 7 nucleotides line up with TRBD2. This CDR3 comprises 12 residues. Losses at the gene ends were 6 bases for V and 7 bases for J; bases not matched to a gene: 3. CDR1 MNHEY and CDR2 SVGAGI come from the germline V gene. The CDR3 nucleotides are TGTGCCAGCAGCGGACTAGATAATGAGCAGTTCTTC. Its protein product is CASSGLDNEQFF.

This rearrangement joins TRBV5-8 to TRBJ1-5; a weak D match, TRBD1 (5 bases). CDR1 and CDR2 from the germline V gene are SGHTS and YDEGEE. V was shortened by 6 bases and J by 9 bases, with 19 bases between the two germline ends. The CDR3 totals 14 residues. CDR3 in DNA: TGTGCCAGCACCCAGGGACGGACGTTTGGGCCCCAGCATTTT. Amino acid sequence: CASTQGRTFGPQHF.

The chain recombines TRBV15 with TRBJ2-5; possibly TRBD2 for D (6 bases). Germline lookup yields CDR1 LNHNV and CDR2 YYDKDF (reference sequence). Deletions cut 5 bases from V and 5 bases from J, with 15 bases between. This CDR3 spans 14 amino acids. CDR3 loop: CATSPRGGGETQYF. Written as DNA, the CDR3 is TGTGCCACCAGCCCAAGGGGTGGGGGGGAGACCCAGTACTTC.

Regarding this clone: The sample has other DNA sequences that encode this CDR3 too. The V call is TRBV5-1, the J call TRBJ1-3; D perhaps matches TRBD1 (5 bases). Between the trimmed V and J ends, which lost 2 bases and 4 bases, there was a span of 10 bases. Germline loops: CDR1 SGHRS, CDR2 YFSETQ. This CDR3 has 14 amino acids. DNA of the CDR3: TGCGCCAGCAGCTTATCAGGGTCCGGAAACACCATATATTTT. Its protein product is CASSLSGSGNTIYF.

V gene TRBV30 combines with J gene TRBJ2-1; tentative D call: TRBD2 (6 bases). The CDR3 loop spans 15 amino acids. Per germline, CDR1 GTSNPN and CDR2 SVGIG (reference sequence). Trimming removed 2 bases at V and 4 bases at J, with 15 bases between. CDR3 protein: CAWSRDSGIYNEQFF. CDR3 in DNA: TGTGCCTGGAGTAGGGATAGCGGAATATACAATGAGCAGTTCTTC. The entire variable domain, with the rest obtained from reference TRBV30 and TRBJ2-1, is as follows: SQTIHQWPATLVQPVGSPLSLECTVEGTSNPNLYWYRQAAGRGLQLLFYSVGIGQISSEVPQNLSASRPQDRQFILSSKKLLLSDSGFYLCAWSRDSGIYNEQFFGPGTRLTVL.

The V and J genes are TRBV7-9 and TRBJ1-4, with D uncertain. The germline V and J ends were trimmed by 2 bases and 0 bases, with 10 bases remaining between them. This CDR3 region has 16 residues. Per germline, CDR1 SEHNR and CDR2 FQNEAQ (reference sequence). In nucleotides, the CDR3 is TGTGCCAGCAGCTTAAGCGCCGTTGCAACTAATGAAAAACTGTTTTTT. Protein sequence: CASSLSAVATNEKLFF. Filled out from reference TRBV7-9 and TRBJ1-4, the complete variable domain reads DTGVSQNPRHKITKRGQNVTFRCDPISEHNRLYWYRQTLGQGPEFLTYFQNEAQLEKSRLLSDRFSAERPKGSFSTLEIQRTEQGDSAMYLCASSLSAVATNEKLFFGSGTQLSVL.

The chain carries TRBV4-1 and TRBJ2-2, with unresolved D. This CDR3 is 12 amino acids long. The V end lost 1 base, the J end lost 7 bases, and 4 bases lay between the germline ends. The germline V gene has CDR1 MGHRA and CDR2 YSYEKL. The CDR3 loop reads CASSQVHGELFF. Written as DNA, the CDR3 is TGCGCCAGCAGCCAAGTTCACGGGGAGCTGTTTTTT.

This clone appeared a single time. The rearrangement uses TRBV4-1 and TRBJ2-1, with 9 bases that match TRBD1. The germline gives CDR1 MGHRA, CDR2 YSYEKL. This CDR3 has 17 amino acids. Trimming removed 1 base from V and 1 base from J; junction bases left unmatched: 5. The CDR3 protein is CASSQGQGVKSYNEQFF. CDR3 nucleotide sequence: TGCGCCAGCAGCCAAGGACAGGGGGTCAAGTCCTACAATGAGCAGTTCTTC.

The table lists this clone with a count of one. Other DNA sequences from this sample encode an identical CDR3 as well. This chain links TRBV5-1 with TRBJ2-7; 9 bases agree with TRBD2. With V trimmed by 3 bases and J by 1 base, 2 bases remained unmatched. This CDR3 comprises 14 residues. From germline, CDR1 is SGHRS and CDR2 YFSETQ. CDR3 bases: TGCGCCAGCAGCTCGACTAGCGGATCCTACGAGCAGTACTTC. Residues: CASSSTSGSYEQYF. The complete variable domain, with remaining parts taken from reference TRBV5-1 and TRBJ2-7, reads KAGVTQTPRYLIKTRGQQVTLSCSPISGHRSVSWYQQTPGQGLQFLFEYFSETQRNKGNFPGRFSGRQFSNSRSEMNVSTLELGDSALYLCASSSTSGSYEQYFGPGTRLTVT.

Concerning this clone: Within the sample, other DNA sequences also encode this same CDR3. The V and J genes are TRBV19 and TRBJ1-5; D ambiguous. The CDR3 is made up of 13 amino acids. V was clipped by 2 bases and J by 2 bases, with 4 bases between them. Germline CDR1 and CDR2: LNHDA and SQIVND (reference sequence). The CDR3: CASSIRGNQPQHF. The CDR3 DNA sequence: TGTGCCAGTAGTATACGCGGCAATCAGCCCCAGCATTTT.

The chain combines TRBV6-1 with TRBJ2-2, with D unclear. Germline V gene lookup returns CDR1 MNHNS and CDR2 SASEGT. V lost 7 bases to trimming and J lost 6 bases, with 18 bases between them. This CDR3 is built from 15 residues. Here the CDR3 reads CASTLGESGAGELFF. The CDR3 DNA sequence: TGTGCCAGCACTCTCGGAGAGTCGGGCGCCGGGGAGCTGTTTTTT.

This clone is a singleton in its sample. The chain carries TRBV6-5 and TRBJ1-2; D is ambiguous. With 2 bases removed from V and 2 bases from J, the gap between germline ends came to 12 bases. CDR3 length equals 15 residues. CDR1 and CDR2 (germline): MNHEY, SVGAGI. In nucleotides, the CDR3 is TGTGCCAGCAGTTACACCAACGGGGTGAACTATGGCTACACCTTC. Translating it yields CASSYTNGVNYGYTF.

Points on this clone: The same CDR3 arises from other DNA sequences in this sample as well. The V gene is TRBV28, the J gene TRBJ1-2; D call uncertain. The CDR3 runs to 12 residues. Germline lookup yields CDR1 MDHEN and CDR2 SYDVKM. Trimming took off 8 bases at V and 1 base at J, with 8 bases between the two ends. CDR3 bases: TGTGCCAGCGCTACCAGTAACTATGGCTACACCTTC. Its protein product is CASATSNYGYTF.

The chain joins TRBV7-2 to TRBJ1-2; 11 bases line up with TRBD1. The CDR3 length is 15 residues. Germline values: CDR1 SGHTA, CDR2 FQGNSA. The J segment lost 8 bases and the V segment lost 1 base, leaving 6 bases of the junction unmatched. This CDR3 is CASSLVRTGGNGYTF. The CDR3 DNA sequence: TGTGCCAGCAGCTTAGTTCGGACAGGGGGCAACGGCTACACCTTC. The full variable domain, in which reference TRBV7-2 and TRBJ1-2 provide the parts outside the CDR3, is GAGVSQSPSNKVTEKGKDVELRCDPISGHTALYWYRQSLGQGLEFLIYFQGNSAPDKSGLPSDRFSAERTGGSVSTLTIQRTQQEDSAVYLCASSLVRTGGNGYTFGSGTRLTVV.

The chain recombines TRBV19 with TRBJ1-1; the match to TRBD1 covers 8 bases. CDR1 and CDR2 from the germline V gene are LNHDA and SQIVND (reference sequence). V lost 6 bases and J lost 4; bases outside the gene matches: 7. The CDR3 covers 14 residues. The CDR3 bases are TGTGCCAGTAGGCGACAGGGGAGAATCACTGAAGCTTTCTTT. The encoded protein is CASRRQGRITEAFF.

The gene calls are TRBV15 and TRBJ2-5, with a tentative D call TRBD2 (6 bases). The germline CDR1 and CDR2 sequences are LNHNV and YYDKDF (reference sequence). This CDR3 is 16 amino acids long. Trimming cost V 0 bases and J 5 bases, with 16 bases left between them. CDR3 in DNA: TGTGCCACCAGCAGAGATAGCGCAGGGAGGTCGGAGACCCAGTACTTC. Amino acids: CATSRDSAGRSETQYF. Drawing the rest from reference TRBV15 and TRBJ2-5, the complete variable domain is DAMVIQNPRYQVTQFGKPVTLSCSQTLNHNVMYWYQQKSSQAPKLLFHYYDKDFNNEADTPDNFQSRRPNTSFCFLDIRSPGLGDTAMYLCATSRDSAGRSETQYFGPGTRLLVL.

The rearrangement joins TRBV28 to TRBJ2-7; the match to TRBD2 covers 8 bases. V lost 2 bases, J lost 6 bases, and 12 bases stayed unmatched. This CDR3 contains 16 residues. Germline CDR1 MDHEN, CDR2 SYDVKM. CDR3 sequence: CASSLTGRATIAEQYF. The CDR3 nucleotides read TGTGCCAGCAGTTTAACCGGGAGGGCCACCATAGCCGAGCAGTACTTC.

This rearrangement joins TRBV7-8 to TRBJ1-2; D call uncertain. The V gene lost 2 bases and the J gene lost 2 bases, with 9 bases spanning the gap. This CDR3 has 14 amino acids. CDR1 and CDR2 from the germline V gene are SGHVS and FQNEAQ. This CDR3 reads CASSLQNLNYGYTF. In DNA form, the CDR3 reads TGTGCCAGCAGCTTACAGAATTTGAACTATGGCTACACCTTC.

This rearrangement joins TRBV2 to TRBJ2-7; D may be TRBD1 (5 bases). Trimming took off 7 bases at V and 6 bases at J, with 19 bases between the two ends. CDR3 size: 14 residues. Germline V gives CDR1 SNHLY, CDR2 FYNNEI. CDR3: CASNRRIQGAEQYF. CDR3 DNA sequence: TGTGCCAGCAATCGTAGGATCCAAGGGGCCGAGCAGTACTTC.

The chain carries TRBV6-6 and TRBJ2-3; weak D call: TRBD2 (6 bases). The ends were cut back, 0 bases at V and 0 bases at J, with 10 bases in the middle. Germline assignment: CDR1 MNHNY and CDR2 SVGAGI (reference sequence). The CDR3 sequence is 16 residues long. The DNA for the CDR3 is TGTGCCAGCAGTTACTCCGGCGGGACTAGCACAGATACGCAGTATTTT. Amino acid sequence: CASSYSGGTSTDTQYF.

The chain links TRBV5-6 to TRBJ1-1; 8 bases line up with TRBD1. Germline values: CDR1 SGHDT, CDR2 YYEEEE. The CDR3 totals 14 residues. The V segment lost 1 base and the J segment 6 bases; nucleotides outside the gene matches: 5. The chain's CDR3 is CASSLRTGWSEAFF. The CDR3 coding sequence is TGTGCCAGCAGCTTGAGGACAGGGTGGTCTGAAGCTTTCTTT.

On this clone itself: This sample includes further DNA sequences coding for the same CDR3. The V gene is TRBV5-4, the J gene TRBJ2-1, with 7 bases fitting TRBD2. Germline V gene lookup returns CDR1 SGHNT and CDR2 YYREEE (reference sequence). The CDR3 is made up of 14 amino acids. The V and J ends lost 3 bases and 4 bases, in that order; junction bases with no gene match: 4. CDR3 sequence reads: CASSSKRGYNEQFF. The CDR3 bases are TGTGCCAGCAGCTCTAAGCGGGGTTACAATGAGCAGTTCTTC. Full variable domain (rest looked up from reference TRBV5-4 and TRBJ2-1): ETGVTQSPTHLIKTRGQQVTLRCSSQSGHNTVSWYQQALGQGPQFIFQYYREEENGRGNFPPRFSGLQFPNYSSELNVNALELDDSALYLCASSSKRGYNEQFFGPGTRLTVL.

This sequence joins TRBV2 and TRBJ1-1; maybe TRBD1 (5 bases). Trimming took 6 bases from V and 8 from J, leaving 19 bases between them. The length of the CDR3 is 14 residues. Germline assignment: CDR1 SNHLY and CDR2 FYNNEI. CDR3 region: CASSVKSGFSEAFF. The CDR3, as DNA: TGTGCCAGCAGCGTCAAGTCAGGGTTCAGCGAAGCTTTCTTT.

The chain has TRBV10-3 and TRBJ1-1; possibly TRBD1 for D (6 bases). V lost 3 bases and J lost 6, with 8 bases in between. This CDR3 contains 12 residues. CDR1 and CDR2 from the germline V gene are ENHRY and SYGVKD. The chain's CDR3 is CAISEGGAEAFF. The CDR3, as DNA: TGTGCCATCAGTGAAGGGGGGGCTGAAGCTTTCTTT.

J is TRBJ2-7 and V is TRBV6-1; the D gene is possibly TRBD1 (5 bases). The germline V and J ends were trimmed by 5 bases and 6 bases, with 11 bases remaining between them. Germline CDR1 and CDR2: MNHNS and SASEGT. The CDR3 loop spans 12 amino acids. The DNA of the CDR3 is TGTGCCAGCAGTTCTACAGGTTTCGAGCAGTACTTC. Translating gives CASSSTGFEQYF.